Sequencing of this T cell receptor beta chain was carried out in a study of blood T cell repertoires in COVID-19. Study-level background: Collection of acute and convalescent COVID-19 samples took place in the United States, Italy and Spain. The cDNA or gDNA used as material had been derived from T cells, B-cell-depleted T cells, or PBMCs.

Per the original data handling: Amplifying reference gene primers gave estimates of nucleated cell counts. Using immunoSEQ multiplex PCR, the repertoire was profiled, and TCRdb retains in-frame clones only, with some absent. The D gene and trimming were derived from the DNA, and the V and J assignments and clone size from that table. The sample has 160,000 or so clones; approximately 91% are singletons. V lost 2 bases and J 6 bases, leaving 14 bases between the germline ends. This CDR3 is 16 amino acids long. Germline V gene data show CDR1 as LNHDA and CDR2 as SQIVND (reference sequence). The chain carries TRBV19 and TRBJ1-6; a possible D gene is TRBD1 (5 bases). This TCR was recovered from a man aged 18 to 29 with acute or convalescent COVID-19. Sequenced: peripheral blood. The CDR3 DNA reads TGTGCCAGTAGTATAAATGCGGGGCACATTAATTCACCCCTCCACTTT. It codes for CASSINAGHINSPLHF.